This T cell receptor beta chain is from a study of PD-L1 blockade in urothelial cancer. On the study more broadly: Men with urothelial cancer arising in the bladder made up about 85% of the roughly 30 patients. Blood gave a median 141,255 T cells. It was at 3 weeks (second dose) and 6 weeks after treatment start that blood was analyzed.

Comment on this clone: The antigen is not known.

Study outcomes and limitations: Lower than median blood TCR clonality before treatment predicted better survival.

The J segment lost 2 bases and the V segment lost 6 bases, leaving 4 bases of the junction unmatched. CDR1 ENHRY and CDR2 SYGVKD come from the germline V gene. This CDR3 is built from 14 residues. As to time point: peripheral blood 6 weeks after treatment start. Profiling relied on immunoSEQ multiplex PCR, and the TCRdb table lists in-frame clones only, not all of them. This sample has 25,000 to 35,000 clones, with roughly 84% found just once. The material was PBMCs, obtained around atezolizumab (anti-PD-L1) treatment. The chain links TRBV10-3 to TRBJ1-3; 7 nucleotides match TRBD1. This sequence was found in a man in his sixties or seventies with urothelial cancer. As DNA, the CDR3 is TGTGCCATCAGCTGGACAGGAGCTGGAAACACCATATATTTT. Translation: CAISWTGAGNTIYF.